The 23 T cell receptor beta chains below come from one sample, sequenced in a study of OX40 agonist ivuxolimab in advanced cancers. Produced via immunoSEQ multiplex PCR; TCRdb's table is partial and in-frame only. This table has tens of thousands of clones, roughly 90% appearing once. The sequenced sample was CD4+ or CD8+ T cells sorted from blood, obtained in a trial of the OX40 agonist ivuxolimab. Every receptor here comes from an adult with an advanced solid tumor such as melanoma, head and neck, liver or kidney cancer.

This sequence joins TRBV5-4 and TRBJ1-1; possible D gene TRBD1, 5 bases. V was pared by 4 bases and J by 2 bases, with 12 bases between. Germline-derived CDR1 and CDR2 are SGHNT and YYREEE (reference sequence). The CDR3 runs 14 residues. As DNA, the CDR3 is TGTGCCAGCAGCCTGTTAGGGGATAACACTGAAGCTTTCTTT. It codes for CASSLLGDNTEAFF.

V and J are TRBV7-3 and TRBJ2-7; no reliable D call. The V end was cut by 4 bases, the J end by 2 bases, with 3 bases between. The CDR3 sequence is 11 residues long. Per the germline V gene, CDR1 is SGHTA and CDR2 is FQGTGA. Written as DNA, the CDR3 is TGTGCCAGCAGCTCGCCCTACGAGCAGTACTTC. It yields the protein CASSSPYEQYF.

The V gene is TRBV19, the J gene TRBJ1-5, with 7 positions matching TRBD1. Germline V gene data show CDR1 as LNHDA and CDR2 as SQIVND (reference sequence). The J segment lost 5 bases and the V segment lost 4 bases, leaving 5 bases of the junction unmatched. This CDR3 is built from 14 residues. The CDR3 here is CASSTTGTHQPQHF. The CDR3 DNA reads as TGTGCCAGTAGTACGACAGGGACTCATCAGCCCCAGCATTTT.

The chain couples TRBV18 to TRBJ2-7, with TRBD2 identical over 9 bases. This CDR3 spans 16 amino acids. J was trimmed by 5 bases and V by 2 bases; bases with no gene match: 10. The germline gives CDR1 KGHSH, CDR2 LQKENI. DNA of the CDR3: TGTGCCAGCTCACCAATTGGTGGGACTAGCAGTAACGAGCAGTACTTC. It codes for CASSPIGGTSSNEQYF. Filled out from reference TRBV18 and TRBJ2-7, the complete variable domain reads NAGVMQNPRHLVRRRGQEARLRCSPMKGHSHVYWYRQLPEEGLKFMVYLQKENIIDESGMPKERFSAEFPKEGPSILRIQQVVRGDSAAYFCASSPIGGTSSNEQYFGPGTRLTVT.

V gene TRBV5-4 combines with J gene TRBJ2-5; weak D call: TRBD2 (6 bases). With 4 bases removed from V and 5 bases from J, the gap between germline ends came to 18 bases. The germline V gene encodes CDR1 SGHNT and CDR2 YYREEE (reference sequence). The CDR3 sequence is 15 residues long. CDR3 bases: TGTGCCAGCAGCCCCTACTTGGGGGGAGGTGAGACCCAGTACTTC. Protein product: CASSPYLGGGETQYF.

The chain uses TRBV5-5 and TRBJ2-3; TRBD2 matches 8 bases. Per germline, CDR1 SGHKS and CDR2 YYEKEE (reference sequence). The CDR3 has 16 amino acids. V dropped 2 bases and J dropped 3; count of bases not matched to a gene: 8. The CDR3: CASSFEKAGATDTQYF. CDR3 DNA: TGTGCCAGCAGCTTCGAGAAAGCGGGAGCAACAGATACGCAGTATTTT.

The chain couples TRBV7-9 to TRBJ2-3; D is unresolved. V shed 5 bases and J shed 2 bases, with 11 bases lying between them. CDR3 length equals 14 residues. Germline lookup yields CDR1 SEHNR and CDR2 FQNEAQ (reference sequence). CDR3 nucleotides: TGTGCCAGCAGCCCCCGGGCCTCCACAGATACGCAGTATTTT. Amino acids: CASSPRASTDTQYF. Together with reference TRBV7-9 and TRBJ2-3, the CDR3 gives the full variable domain: DTGVSQNPRHKITKRGQNVTFRCDPISEHNRLYWYRQTLGQGPEFLTYFQNEAQLEKSRLLSDRFSAERPKGSFSTLEIQRTEQGDSAMYLCASSPRASTDTQYFGPGTRLTVL.

The rearrangement uses TRBV2 and TRBJ1-1; 8 nucleotides agree with TRBD1. There are 14 residues in the CDR3. J gave up 12 bases and V 4 bases, and 13 bases lay outside the gene matches. Per the germline V gene, CDR1 is SNHLY and CDR2 is FYNNEI. Here the CDR3 DNA reads TGTGCCAGCAGTGGGGACAGGCCTACACTGAAAACTTTCTTT. It yields the protein CASSGDRPTLKTFF. The entire variable domain, with the rest obtained from reference TRBV2 and TRBJ1-1, is as follows: EPEVTQTPSHQVTQMGQEVILRCVPISNHLYFYWYRQILGQKVEFLVSFYNNEISEKSEIFDDQFSVERPDGSNFTLKIRSTKLEDSAMYFCASSGDRPTLKTFFGQGTRLTVV.

V gene TRBV6-5 combines with J gene TRBJ1-2; no clear D gene. The V end lost 6 bases, the J end lost 4 bases, and 15 bases lay between the germline ends. The CDR3 consists of 14 residues. CDR1 is MNHEY and CDR2 is SVGAGI in the germline V gene. CDR3 loop: CASRKRHPFYGYTF. The CDR3 DNA reads TGTGCCAGCAGAAAGAGACACCCTTTCTATGGCTACACCTTC.

The V call is TRBV27, the J call TRBJ2-3; TRBD2 matches 8 bases. With V trimmed by 5 bases and J by 3 bases, 10 bases remained unmatched. The CDR3 has 16 residues. Germline assignment: CDR1 MNHEY and CDR2 SMNVEV (reference sequence). The CDR3 protein is CASSGPAAGGTDTQYF. Here the CDR3 DNA reads TGTGCCAGCAGTGGGCCCGCGGCGGGAGGAACAGATACGCAGTATTTT.

The chain carries TRBV7-2 and TRBJ1-1; 10 bases map to TRBD1. Germline values: CDR1 SGHTA, CDR2 FQGNSA. V dropped 4 bases and J dropped 4; count of bases not matched to a gene: 6. There are 15 residues in the CDR3. The CDR3 DNA reads as TGTGCCAGCAGCTCCCGGGACAGGGGAGGCACTGAAGCTTTCTTT. This gives the protein CASSSRDRGGTEAFF.

This chain connects TRBV5-8 to TRBJ2-5; D is unresolved. CDR1 is SGHTS and CDR2 is YDEGEE in the germline V gene. This CDR3 has 13 amino acids. The germline V and J ends were trimmed by 0 bases and 4 bases, with 7 bases remaining between them. In DNA form, the CDR3 reads TGTGCCAGCAGCTTGGTAGAACGAGAGACCCAGTACTTC. The encoded protein is CASSLVERETQYF.

The chain recombines TRBV7-9 with TRBJ2-5; D perhaps matches TRBD1 (5 bases). The CDR3 is 13 residues long. Per germline, CDR1 SEHNR and CDR2 FQNEAQ (reference sequence). The V and J ends lost 1 base and 5 bases respectively, with 8 bases between them. CDR3 in DNA: TGTGCCAGCAGCTTAGGGCAGGGCGAGACCCAGTACTTC. It translates to CASSLGQGETQYF.

The CDR3 nucleotides are TGCAGCGTTGAAGAGGTGATAGTAGGCAATGAGCAGTTCTTC. It translates to CSVEEVIVGNEQFF. The J gene is TRBJ2-1, the V gene TRBV29-1; D gene uncertain. V lost 0 bases to trimming and J lost 6 bases, with 12 bases between them. The CDR3 runs 14 residues. Germline CDR1 reads SQVTM; CDR2 reads ANQGSEA.

The chain has TRBV6-5 and TRBJ1-5; tentative D call: TRBD1 (5 bases). The germline V gene has CDR1 MNHEY and CDR2 SVGAGI. This CDR3 has 13 amino acids. V lost 7 bases and J 4 bases, leaving 11 bases between the germline ends. CDR3 in DNA: TGTGCCAGCACCAAGGGGTTAAATCAGCCCCAGCATTTT. This translates into CASTKGLNQPQHF.

The rearrangement joins TRBV18 to TRBJ2-1; D is unresolved. Germline V gives CDR1 KGHSH, CDR2 LQKENI. The CDR3 loop spans 16 amino acids. Trimming left V 3 bases short and J 0 bases short, with 12 bases between. CDR3 region: CASSPNGRSSYNEQFF. As DNA, the CDR3 is TGTGCCAGCTCACCGAACGGCAGGTCCTCCTACAATGAGCAGTTCTTC.

This clone was counted a few times. The chain has TRBV28 and TRBJ2-7; D perhaps matches TRBD2 (5 bases). The V end lost 6 bases, the J end lost 5 bases, and 14 bases lay between the germline ends. Germline assignment: CDR1 MDHEN and CDR2 SYDVKM. There are 13 residues in the CDR3. CDR3 DNA: TGTGCCAGCAGCCCTACCGGGGTCCACGAGCAGTACTTC. It yields the protein CASSPTGVHEQYF.

This clone was observed a handful of times. The genes are TRBV7-9 and TRBJ2-7; D is ambiguous. V lost 1 base and J 2 bases, leaving 6 bases between the germline ends. Germline lookup yields CDR1 SEHNR and CDR2 FQNEAQ (reference sequence). This CDR3 has 13 residues. This CDR3 is CASSLGNAYEQYF. The CDR3 nucleotides are TGTGCCAGCAGCTTAGGTAACGCCTACGAGCAGTACTTC.

The CDR3 loop reads CASSPLGGGKNQPQHF. In DNA form, the CDR3 reads TGTGCCAGCAGCCCACTCGGAGGGGGGAAAAATCAGCCCCAGCATTTT. The chain employs TRBV7-2 and TRBJ1-5; D is possibly TRBD1 (6 bases). The ends were cut back, 5 bases at V and 4 bases at J, with 18 bases in the middle. The CDR3 is 16 amino acids. Germline CDR1 SGHTA, CDR2 FQGNSA.

The chain recombines TRBV18 with TRBJ1-1, with 9 bases lining up with TRBD1. This CDR3 has 19 residues. V shed 3 bases, J shed 2 bases, and the junction held 16 bases outside the gene matches. Germline CDR1 is KGHSH and CDR2 is LQKENI. CDR3 sequence (DNA): TGTGCCAGCTCACCGTTTTTCAGCCTACAGGGGGCCCTAAACACTGAAGCTTTCTTT. Protein sequence: CASSPFFSLQGALNTEAFF.

The rearrangement uses TRBV6-5 and TRBJ2-3, with 13 bases identical to TRBD2. CDR1 and CDR2 from the germline V gene are MNHEY and SVGAGI. The V segment lost 8 bases and the J segment 5 bases; nucleotides outside the gene matches: 7. The CDR3 is 15 amino acids. The CDR3 loop is CASGRLAGGLDTQYF. The CDR3 coding sequence is TGTGCCAGCGGGAGACTAGCGGGGGGACTAGATACGCAGTATTTT.

The J gene is TRBJ1-1, the V gene TRBV19, with D unresolved. V lost 4 bases, J lost 2 bases, and 11 bases lay in between. This CDR3 spans 14 amino acids. CDR1 and CDR2 (germline): LNHDA, SQIVND (reference sequence). Here the CDR3 reads CASSKLTSNTEAFF. For the CDR3, the DNA is TGTGCCAGTAGTAAACTGACTAGTAACACTGAAGCTTTCTTT.

In its sample, this clone was seen once. This chain uses TRBV5-1 with TRBJ2-5, with 10 nucleotides matching TRBD2. After removal of 0 bases from V and 1 base from J, the junction contained 3 bases not matched to a gene. This CDR3 has 16 amino acids. Per the germline V gene, CDR1 is SGHRS and CDR2 is YFSETQ. CDR3 sequence: CASSLVPSGGQETQYF. Written as DNA, the CDR3 is TGCGCCAGCAGCTTGGTTCCTAGCGGGGGCCAAGAGACCCAGTACTTC.